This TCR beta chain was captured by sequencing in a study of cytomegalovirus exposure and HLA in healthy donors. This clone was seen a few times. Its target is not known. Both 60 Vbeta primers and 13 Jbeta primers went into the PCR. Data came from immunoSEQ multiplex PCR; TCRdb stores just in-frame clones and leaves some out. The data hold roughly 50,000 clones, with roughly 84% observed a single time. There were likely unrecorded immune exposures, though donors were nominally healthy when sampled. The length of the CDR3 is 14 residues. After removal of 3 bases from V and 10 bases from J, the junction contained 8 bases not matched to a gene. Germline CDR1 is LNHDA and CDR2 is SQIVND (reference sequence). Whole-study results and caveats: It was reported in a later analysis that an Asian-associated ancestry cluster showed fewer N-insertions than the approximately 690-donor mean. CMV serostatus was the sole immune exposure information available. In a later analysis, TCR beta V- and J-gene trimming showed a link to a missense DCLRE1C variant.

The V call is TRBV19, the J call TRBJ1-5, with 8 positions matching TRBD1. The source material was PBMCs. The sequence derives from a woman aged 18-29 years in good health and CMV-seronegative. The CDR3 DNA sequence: TGTGCCAGTAGTATCCCGGACAGGGCCTCCCCCCAGCATTTT. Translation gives CASSIPDRASPQHF.